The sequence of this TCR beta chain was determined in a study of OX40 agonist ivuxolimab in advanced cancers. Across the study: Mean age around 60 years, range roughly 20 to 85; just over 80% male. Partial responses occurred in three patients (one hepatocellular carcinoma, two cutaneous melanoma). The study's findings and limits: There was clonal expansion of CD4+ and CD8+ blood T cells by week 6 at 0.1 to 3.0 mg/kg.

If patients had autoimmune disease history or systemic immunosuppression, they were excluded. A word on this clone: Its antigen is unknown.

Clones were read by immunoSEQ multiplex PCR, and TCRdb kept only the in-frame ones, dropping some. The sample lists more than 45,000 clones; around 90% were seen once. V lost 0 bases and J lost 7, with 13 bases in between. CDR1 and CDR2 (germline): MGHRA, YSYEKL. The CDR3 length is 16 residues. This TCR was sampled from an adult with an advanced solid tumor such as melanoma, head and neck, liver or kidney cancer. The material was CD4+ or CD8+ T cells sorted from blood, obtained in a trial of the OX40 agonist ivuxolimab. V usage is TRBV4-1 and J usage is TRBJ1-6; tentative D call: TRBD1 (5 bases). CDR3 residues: CASSQDGQGGNSPLHF. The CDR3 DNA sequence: TGCGCCAGCAGCCAAGATGGCCAGGGAGGAAATTCACCCCTCCACTTT.